This TCR beta chain is drawn from a study of blood T cell repertoires in COVID-19. The overall study: Researchers got acute and convalescent COVID-19 samples from the United States, Italy and Spain.

TCRdb's copy holds only in-frame clones and misses some; the assay was immunoSEQ multiplex PCR. The table includes roughly 24,000 clones, 85% to 90% detected once. CDR1 is MNHEY and CDR2 is SVGAGI in the germline V gene. Losses at the gene ends were 5 bases for V and 3 bases for J; bases not matched to a gene: 6. The CDR3 sequence is 15 residues long. The sequenced material came from peripheral blood. The J gene is TRBJ2-1, the V gene TRBV6-5, with 8 bases fitting TRBD2. The receptor's source is an elderly woman with acute or convalescent COVID-19. As DNA, the CDR3 is TGTGCCAGCAGTCGGGGGGGGCCCTTCTACAATGAGCAGTTCTTC. Translation: CASSRGGPFYNEQFF.